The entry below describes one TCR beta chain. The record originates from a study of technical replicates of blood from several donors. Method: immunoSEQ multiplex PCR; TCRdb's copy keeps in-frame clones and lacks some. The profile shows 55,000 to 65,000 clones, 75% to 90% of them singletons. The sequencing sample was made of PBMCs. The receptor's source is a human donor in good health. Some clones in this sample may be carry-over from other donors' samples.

The CDR3 sequence is CAISADRGQGQPQHF. CDR3 DNA sequence: TGTGCCATCAGTGCGGACAGGGGGCAAGGACAGCCCCAGCATTTT. The V gene is TRBV10-3, the J gene TRBJ1-5, with TRBD1 matching over 11 bases. CDR1 and CDR2 from the germline V gene are ENHRY and SYGVKD. Trimming at V came to 4 bases and at J to 7 bases, leaving 6 bases not matched to a gene. The CDR3 totals 15 residues.